The 18 T cell receptor beta chains below were found in one sample sequenced in a study of vaccination and CD4 T cells after COVID-19 (dated by TCRdb to between 2021 and 2023). The protocol used for the library was PCR. This sample was sequenced with an Illumina iSeq 100. DNA from cultured CD4+ T cells was subjected to TCR sequencing with the Oncomine TCR Beta short-read assay at the Johns Hopkins FTIC core. Through fastp at Q25 and MiXCR, TCRdb rebuilt clones from the public reads, retaining in-frame beta chains. For every CDR3 protein sequence, its rows merge into one entry that carries the most common genes and DNA. The table for this sample lists approximately 22,000 distinct CDR3 sequences; roughly 30% of them were counted only once. The ten top clones hold 2.5% to 3% of the sample. Antigens for these TCRs are unknown. The sample's time point, from its label and the paper: late sampling 161 to 241 days after vaccination in a few convalescent patients. The treatment or condition label, read with the paper, signifies: approximately 11-day PBMC culture with coronavirus spike peptide pools or control peptides (ViraFEST assay).

The input for sequencing was CD4+ T cells from blood, cultured in vitro, taken about 7 months after SARS-CoV-2 vaccination. These receptors all come from a human donor who had recovered from COVID-19.

The chain joins TRBV7-9 to TRBJ2-1; TRBD2 agrees at 9 bases. J lost 5 bases, V lost 5 bases, and 10 bases had no gene match. Germline V gene data show CDR1 as SEHNR and CDR2 as FQNEAQ (reference sequence). The CDR3 totals 16 residues. CDR3 in amino acids: CASSPRASGTNNEQFF. CDR3 sequence (DNA): TGTGCCAGCAGCCCAAGGGCTAGCGGGACCAACAATGAGCAGTTCTTC.

The chain has TRBV7-2 and TRBJ2-1, with 13 bases aligning to TRBD2. Germline V gives CDR1 SGHTA, CDR2 FQGNSA. V was clipped by 0 bases and J by 0 bases; unmatched bases: 2. The CDR3 is 18 residues long. CDR3: CASSLAWTSGSSYNEQFF. As DNA, the CDR3 is TGTGCCAGCAGCTTAGCTTGGACTAGCGGGAGCTCCTACAATGAGCAGTTCTTC.

Only a few counts were recorded for this clonotype. The chain carries TRBV10-3 and TRBJ2-5; D call uncertain. The germline V gene encodes CDR1 ENHRY and CDR2 SYGVKD. This CDR3 comprises 13 residues. Trimming stripped 4 bases from V and 1 base from J, with 7 bases between. For the CDR3, the DNA is TGTGCCATCAGTGGGCACGGCCAAGAGACCCAGTACTTC. Translation: CAISGHGQETQYF.

This clonotype was seen only a few times. The chain couples TRBV29-1 to TRBJ1-2; 9 nucleotides line up with TRBD1. Germline lookup yields CDR1 SQVTM and CDR2 ANQGSEA. CDR3 length equals 12 residues. V trimming: 6 bases; J trimming: 8 bases; junction bases outside the gene matches: 7. CDR3 sequence: CSVRTGVEGYTF. CDR3 DNA sequence: TGCAGCGTCAGGACAGGGGTTGAGGGCTACACCTTC.

The V call is TRBV28, the J call TRBJ1-1; no definite D call. The CDR3 runs 14 residues. V dropped 6 bases and J dropped 0 bases, with 11 bases sitting between them. CDR1 is MDHEN and CDR2 is SYDVKM in the germline V gene. DNA for the CDR3: TGTGCCAGCAGGCCCCCTATCATGAACACTGAAGCTTTCTTT. It is translated as CASRPPIMNTEAFF.

The gene calls are TRBV7-9 and TRBJ2-3; the D call may be TRBD1 or TRBD2 (5 bases each). The CDR3 has 13 residues. From germline, CDR1 is SEHNR and CDR2 FQNEAQ (reference sequence). The germline V and J ends were trimmed by 8 bases and 4 bases, with 13 bases remaining between them. The chain's CDR3 is CASSAVGADTQYF. The CDR3 region has the DNA TGTGCCAGCTCCGCGGTGGGGGCAGATACGCAGTATTTT.

This clonotype was seen a few times. J is TRBJ1-2 and V is TRBV19; D unclear. Looked up from germline, CDR1 is LNHDA and CDR2 is SQIVND (reference sequence). Trimming pared 6 bases from V and 0 bases from J, leaving 8 bases between. CDR3 size: 13 residues. The CDR3 DNA follows: TGTGCCAGTAGGAAGGGCCCTAACTATGGCTACACCTTC. This encodes CASRKGPNYGYTF.

This clonotype has a handful of counts. This chain joins TRBV20-1 and TRBJ1-2; D is unresolved. The germline V gene encodes CDR1 DFQATT and CDR2 SNEGSKA (reference sequence). This CDR3 is built from 12 residues. V shed 3 bases and J shed 0 bases, with 5 bases lying between them. CDR3: CSASVANYGYTF. The CDR3 bases are TGCAGTGCTAGTGTGGCTAACTATGGCTACACCTTC.

In its sample, this clonotype was seen a few times. The rearrangement uses TRBV6-5 and TRBJ1-2; D may be TRBD1 (5 bases). Between the trimmed V and J ends, which lost 0 bases and 8 bases, there was a span of 19 bases. Germline-derived CDR1 and CDR2 are MNHEY and SVGAGI. The CDR3 spans 16 residues. DNA of the CDR3: TGTGCCAGCAGTTACTCGTTAGGGGCCGGTCCGGTAGGCTACACCTTC. Protein product: CASSYSLGAGPVGYTF.

This clonotype was picked up a small number of times. J is TRBJ1-6 and V is TRBV7-9; D is unclear. This CDR3 contains 13 residues. The V end was cut by 3 bases, the J end by 9 bases, with 9 bases between. Germline-derived CDR1 and CDR2 are SEHNR and FQNEAQ (reference sequence). CDR3 in DNA: TGTGCCAGCAGCTTGGAGGGTAGTTCACCCCTCCACTTT. Translated: CASSLEGSSPLHF.

The chain has TRBV19 and TRBJ1-5, with D tentatively TRBD1 (5 bases). The CDR3 totals 16 residues. Germline V gene sequence: CDR1 LNHDA, CDR2 SQIVND (reference sequence). V was pared by 5 bases and J by 6 bases, with 20 bases between. This CDR3 reads CASSDPVQGEVQPQHF. The CDR3 DNA sequence: TGTGCCAGTAGTGACCCGGTCCAGGGCGAGGTTCAGCCCCAGCATTTT.

There are a few counts of this clonotype. This rearrangement joins TRBV29-1 to TRBJ2-7; 8 positions match TRBD1. Germline lookup yields CDR1 SQVTM and CDR2 ANQGSEA. This CDR3 region has 15 residues. V gave up 4 bases and J gave up 0 bases; unmatched junction bases: 8. The CDR3 protein is CSVARGRRPSYEQYF. Here the CDR3 DNA reads TGCAGCGTTGCCAGGGGGCGCAGACCCTCCTACGAGCAGTACTTC.

This clonotype has a handful of counts. The CDR3 here is CATSDLADRQTGELFF. The CDR3 DNA reads as TGTGCCACCAGTGATTTGGCGGACCGACAGACCGGGGAGCTGTTTTTT. The chain couples TRBV24-1 to TRBJ2-2; tentative D call: TRBD1 (5 bases). Trimming removed 0 bases from V and 5 bases from J, with 12 bases in between. The CDR3 runs to 16 residues. From germline, CDR1 is KGHDR and CDR2 SFDVKD.

This sequence joins TRBV5-4 and TRBJ2-4, with D perhaps matching TRBD2 (5 bases). The V and J ends lost 5 bases and 0 bases respectively, with 9 bases between them. CDR1 and CDR2 (germline): SGHNT, YYREEE (reference sequence). This CDR3 has 14 amino acids. CDR3 DNA sequence: TGTGCCAGCAGTTTTGGACTAGCCAAAAACATTCAGTACTTC. Translated, it gives CASSFGLAKNIQYF.

This chain links TRBV28 with TRBJ1-1; D ambiguous. Looked up from germline, CDR1 is MDHEN and CDR2 is SYDVKM. Trimming pared 5 bases from V and 0 bases from J, leaving 19 bases between. There are 17 residues in the CDR3. The CDR3: CASSPFLERHMNTEAFF. The CDR3 nucleotides are TGTGCCAGCAGTCCCTTCCTTGAACGCCATATGAACACTGAAGCTTTCTTT.

V usage is TRBV20-1 and J usage is TRBJ2-7, with 8 bases that match TRBD1. Germline loops: CDR1 DFQATT, CDR2 SNEGSKA (reference sequence). CDR3 size: 14 residues. J gave up 4 bases and V 6 bases, and 11 bases lay outside the gene matches. CDR3 loop: CSALPQGAHYEQYF. CDR3 nucleotides: TGCAGTGCCCTTCCCCAGGGGGCGCATTACGAGCAGTACTTC.

By share, this clonotype ranks as medium-sized. J is TRBJ2-5 and V is TRBV20-1, with D possibly matching TRBD2 (7 bases). CDR3 length: 13 amino acids. The germline V gene encodes CDR1 DFQATT and CDR2 SNEGSKA (reference sequence). V was shortened by 6 bases and J by 2 bases, with 13 bases between the two germline ends. The CDR3 here is CSAAGQTQETQYF. The CDR3 nucleotides are TGCAGTGCAGCGGGACAAACACAAGAGACCCAGTACTTC.

Only a few counts were recorded for this clonotype. This sequence joins TRBV20-1 and TRBJ2-6; D gene ambiguous. Looked up from germline, CDR1 is DFQATT and CDR2 is SNEGSKA (reference sequence). This CDR3 has 14 amino acids. V was pared by 5 bases and J by 0 bases, with 8 bases between. The CDR3, as DNA: TGCAGTGCTGGCTGGGGCTCTGGGGCCAACGTCCTGACTTTC. Amino acids: CSAGWGSGANVLTF.